What follows are 22 T cell receptor beta chains derived from one specimen sequenced in a study of OX40 agonist ivuxolimab in advanced cancers. Using immunoSEQ multiplex PCR, the repertoire was profiled, and TCRdb retains in-frame clones only, with some absent. Of 55,000 to 80,000 clones in the sample, approximately 89% were seen once. The starting material was CD4+ or CD8+ T cells sorted from blood, obtained in a trial of the OX40 agonist ivuxolimab. These receptor sequences come from an adult with an advanced solid tumor such as melanoma, head and neck, liver or kidney cancer.

The chain recombines TRBV28 with TRBJ1-5, with 12 bases matching TRBD1. Germline assignment: CDR1 MDHEN and CDR2 SYDVKM. The CDR3 spans 15 residues. The junction had 5 bases not matched to a gene; V was cut back by 6 bases and J by 5 bases. The CDR3 spells CASRPGTGGYQPQHF. CDR3 nucleotides: TGTGCCAGCAGACCCGGGACAGGGGGCTATCAGCCCCAGCATTTT.

This sequence joins TRBV6-6 and TRBJ1-5; tentatively, D is TRBD1 (6 bases). The germline V gene has CDR1 MNHNY and CDR2 SVGAGI (reference sequence). The CDR3 is made up of 13 amino acids. The V and J ends lost 4 bases and 6 bases respectively, with 10 bases between them. In DNA, the CDR3 is TGTGCCAGCAGTTTACAGGGAAGTCAGCCCCAGCATTTT. Its protein is CASSLQGSQPQHF.

The chain links TRBV6-1 to TRBJ2-2, with D hard to call. Trimming took off 7 bases at V and 1 base at J, with 4 bases between the two ends. Germline CDR1 and CDR2: MNHNS and SASEGT. CDR3 size: 12 residues. The CDR3 DNA reads TGTGCCAGCAACGGGAACACCGGGGAGCTGTTTTTT. Translation gives CASNGNTGELFF.

V gene TRBV5-4 combines with J gene TRBJ2-7; D could derive from TRBD1 or TRBD2 (7 bases each). Germline V gene data show CDR1 as SGHNT and CDR2 as YYREEE (reference sequence). The CDR3 covers 14 residues. Trimming removed 1 base from V and 4 bases from J, with 12 bases in between. CDR3 sequence reads: CASSLRQGGYEQYF. In DNA, the CDR3 is TGTGCCAGCAGCTTGCGACAGGGAGGGTACGAGCAGTACTTC.

The chain is built from TRBV11-3 and TRBJ1-1; no reliable D call. V was cut by 4 bases and J by 4 bases, with 7 bases left in between. CDR3 size: 12 residues. CDR1 and CDR2 from the germline V gene are SGHNT and YENEEA. CDR3 in amino acids: CASSSLGTEAFF. The CDR3 region has the DNA TGTGCCAGCAGCTCCTTGGGCACTGAAGCTTTCTTT. Drawing the rest from reference TRBV11-3 and TRBJ1-1, the complete variable domain is EAGVVQSPRYKIIEKKQPVAFWCNPISGHNTLYWYLQNLGQGPELLIRYENEEAVDDSQLPKDRFSAERLKGVDSTLKIQPAELGDSAVYLCASSSLGTEAFFGQGTRLTVV.

The rearrangement joins TRBV5-6 to TRBJ2-6; a weak D match, TRBD1 (6 bases). This CDR3 region has 15 residues. Germline values: CDR1 SGHDT, CDR2 YYEEEE. V gave up 1 base and J gave up 4 bases, with 9 bases separating them. The CDR3: CASSLRGIGANVLTF. In nucleotides, the CDR3 is TGTGCCAGCAGCTTGAGGGGGATCGGGGCCAACGTCCTGACTTTC. Drawing the rest from reference TRBV5-6 and TRBJ2-6, the complete variable domain is DAGVTQSPTHLIKTRGQQVTLRCSPKSGHDTVSWYQQALGQGPQFIFQYYEEEERQRGNFPDRFSGHQFPNYSSELNVNALLLGDSALYLCASSLRGIGANVLTFGAGSRLTVL.

This chain joins TRBV29-1 and TRBJ1-2; D perhaps matches TRBD1 (5 bases). V was shortened by 4 bases and J by 9 bases, with 15 bases between the two germline ends. Germline V CDR1 and CDR2: SQVTM, ANQGSEA. The CDR3 has 12 residues. CDR3 coding DNA: TGCAGCGTTGGAGATCCCGACAGTAGCTACACCTTC. Amino acids: CSVGDPDSSYTF.

This chain links TRBV21-1 with TRBJ2-7; the table assigns TRBD1, which was not confirmed against the DNA. TRBV21-1 is assigned pseudogene status. The CDR3 length is 17 residues. As DNA, the CDR3 is TGTGCCAGCAGCAAAGCTTCGCCTTCAGGGTACGCCTACGAGCAGTACTTC. It codes for CASSKASPSGYAYEQYF.

The chain recombines TRBV19 with TRBJ1-2; no definite D call. V was shortened by 3 bases and J by 7 bases, with 9 bases between the two germline ends. Germline V gene data show CDR1 as LNHDA and CDR2 as SQIVND (reference sequence). This CDR3 has 12 residues. The CDR3 is CASSMGGPGYTF. CDR3 sequence (DNA): TGTGCCAGTAGTATGGGCGGACCTGGCTACACCTTC.

The J gene is TRBJ2-5, the V gene TRBV10-2, with 10 positions matching TRBD2. This CDR3 contains 16 residues. V was pared by 6 bases and J by 1 base, with 8 bases of the junction left unmatched. In germline, CDR1 is WSHSY, CDR2 SAAADI. For the CDR3, the DNA is TGCGCCAGCAGGGCTGGACTAGCGGAGATCCAAGAGACCCAGTACTTC. Its translation: CASRAGLAEIQETQYF.

The gene calls are TRBV6-5 and TRBJ1-6; D gene uncertain. Germline lookup yields CDR1 MNHEY and CDR2 SVGAGI. The germline V and J ends were trimmed by 7 bases and 14 bases, with 18 bases remaining between them. This CDR3 has 13 amino acids. The CDR3 DNA is TGTGCCAGCATGGCGGCCGCCGTAGGATCCCTCCACTTT. Protein sequence: CASMAAAVGSLHF.

This clone was seen only a few times. The chain uses TRBV9 and TRBJ2-2, with D possibly being TRBD2 (5 bases). Germline V CDR1 and CDR2: SGDLS, YYNGEE. This CDR3 has 16 residues. Trimming shortened V by 3 bases and J by 6 bases, and 18 bases separated the two germline ends. The CDR3 sequence is CASSASLRRLAGELFF. CDR3 DNA sequence: TGTGCCAGCAGCGCCTCTTTGAGGAGGCTGGCCGGGGAGCTGTTTTTT.

The chain recombines TRBV5-8 with TRBJ2-7; no definite D call. This CDR3 comprises 14 residues. V was shortened by 1 base and J by 1 base, with 9 bases between the two germline ends. CDR1 is SGHTS, CDR2 YDEGEE, per germline. The CDR3, as DNA: TGTGCCAGCAGCTTGACACCACCGTCCTACGAGCAGTACTTC. Protein: CASSLTPPSYEQYF. Full variable domain (missing parts from reference TRBV5-8 and TRBJ2-7): EAGVTQSPTHLIKTRGQQATLRCSPISGHTSVYWYQQALGLGLQFLLWYDEGEERNRGNFPPRFSGRQFPNYSSELNVNALELEDSALYLCASSLTPPSYEQYFGPGTRLTVT.

The chain uses TRBV7-8 and TRBJ1-5; D possibly corresponds to TRBD1 (6 bases). Germline CDR1 reads SGHVS; CDR2 reads FQNEAQ. CDR3 size: 15 residues. Trimming stripped 0 bases from V and 5 bases from J, with 11 bases between. Here the CDR3 reads CASSLALRGDQPQHF. DNA for the CDR3: TGTGCCAGCAGCTTAGCCTTGAGGGGGGATCAGCCCCAGCATTTT.

The chain is built from TRBV19 and TRBJ2-5; a possible D gene is TRBD2 (5 bases). This CDR3 region has 13 residues. The V gene lost 4 bases and the J gene lost 5 bases, with 11 bases spanning the gap. Looked up from germline, CDR1 is LNHDA and CDR2 is SQIVND (reference sequence). The CDR3, as DNA: TGTGCCAGTAGTAAGGAGCGGTGGGAGACCCAGTACTTC. Translating gives CASSKERWETQYF.

This clone was recorded a few times. The genes are TRBV27 and TRBJ1-2, with 8 bases identical to TRBD1. This CDR3 is built from 14 residues. Trimming removed 6 bases from V and 4 bases from J; junction bases left unmatched: 7. Germline CDR1 reads MNHEY; CDR2 reads SMNVEV (reference sequence). CDR3 residues: CASRTTGGAYGYTF. The CDR3 region has the DNA TGTGCCAGCAGAACTACAGGGGGGGCCTATGGCTACACCTTC.

V gene TRBV7-3 combines with J gene TRBJ1-1; D is unclear. The CDR3 spans 14 residues. V shed 2 bases and J shed 2 bases, with 9 bases lying between them. Germline V gene data show CDR1 as SGHTA and CDR2 as FQGTGA. In DNA, the CDR3 is TGTGCCAGCAGCTTACTAGGAACAAACACTGAAGCTTTCTTT. Translating it yields CASSLLGTNTEAFF.

V is TRBV18 and J is TRBJ1-5; 8 bases fit TRBD1. Germline V gene data show CDR1 as KGHSH and CDR2 as LQKENI. The J segment lost 5 bases and the V segment lost 4 bases, leaving 4 bases of the junction unmatched. The CDR3 consists of 14 residues. The CDR3 DNA reads as TGTGCCAGCTCACTACAGGGGGGAGATCAGCCCCAGCATTTT. This gives the protein CASSLQGGDQPQHF.

The V gene is TRBV28, the J gene TRBJ1-5, with D possibly matching TRBD1 (6 bases). From germline, CDR1 is MDHEN and CDR2 SYDVKM. CDR3 length equals 16 residues. V lost 5 bases, J lost 2 bases, and 16 bases lay in between. The CDR3 DNA reads as TGTGCCAGCAGTCACCGGGACCCAGGGGGCAATCAGCCCCAGCATTTT. Protein product: CASSHRDPGGNQPQHF.

J is TRBJ2-7 and V is TRBV7-8, with D possibly being TRBD2 (5 bases). CDR3 length: 18 residues. CDR1 and CDR2 (germline): SGHVS, FQNEAQ. The V and J ends lost 2 bases and 3 bases respectively, with 23 bases between them. DNA for the CDR3: TGTGCCAGCAGCTTAAACGTCCTCTTCGGGGTCCTTAACTACGAGCAGTACTTC. As protein: CASSLNVLFGVLNYEQYF.

The V and J genes are TRBV9 and TRBJ2-3, with D uncertain. Trimming stripped 0 bases from V and 8 bases from J, with 4 bases between. Per the germline V gene, CDR1 is SGDLS and CDR2 is YYNGEE. The CDR3 is 11 amino acids. The CDR3 here is CASSVGVTQYF. CDR3 DNA sequence: TGTGCCAGCAGCGTAGGTGTTACGCAGTATTTT.

The CDR3 DNA reads TGTGCCAGCAGTGTAGGAGCCAGCACTGAAGCTTTCTTT. This translates into CASSVGASTEAFF. This sequence joins TRBV6-1 and TRBJ1-1; D is ambiguous. The CDR3 has 13 amino acids. Per germline, CDR1 MNHNS and CDR2 SASEGT. Trimming removed 4 bases from V and 4 bases from J, with 10 bases in between.